Only a few counts were recorded for the clone carrying this T cell receptor beta chain. Its antigen is not identified. The germline CDR1 and CDR2 sequences are ENHRY and SYGVKD. With 6 bases removed from V and 8 bases from J, the gap between germline ends came to 15 bases. The CDR3 runs to 13 residues. Researchers collected approximately 9.5 milliliters of peripheral blood from every single donor. The record originates from a study of blood T cells in healthy people across ages. PCR was performed a second time for roughly 6 to 12 cycles using a sample-barcoded 5' primer and a J-beta primer mix. Each cDNA molecule was tagged by a template-switch adaptor with 12 random nucleotides. TCRdb ran MiXCR on the 5' RACE reads and lists one entry per CDR3 protein. The table includes 1.5 million to 1.8 million distinct CDR3 sequences, under 55% detected once. Study conclusions and caveats: The study found more naive CD4+ cells and higher diversity in long-lived than aged donors.

Specimen: blood. The receptor's source is a woman between 18 and 30 years old in good health. The chain employs TRBV10-3 and TRBJ2-3; D might be TRBD1 (5 bases). In nucleotides, the CDR3 is TGTGCCATCAGGGCAGGGAAACAGGCTACGCAGTATTTT. This translates into CAIRAGKQATQYF.